This is a list of T cell receptor beta chains from one sample in a study of blood T cell repertoires in COVID-19. The repertoire was sequenced with immunoSEQ multiplex PCR; TCRdb's copy has only in-frame clones and lacks some. The table includes hundreds of thousands of clones, around 82% detected once. Material: peripheral blood. These receptors all come from a human donor in a cohort sampled during active COVID-19. The CDR3 runs from the conserved cysteine through the conserved F or W. D genes are given only for firm matches. Not all rows give a size; the values are once, few, many and, for expanded clones, a class.

TRBV4-3	TRBJ2-1	NA	NA	TGCGCCAGCAGCCAAGATCGACTGGGTCCCTACAATGAGCAGTTCTTC	CASSQDRLGPYNEQFF
TRBV19	TRBJ2-3	NA	NA	TGTGCCAGTTGCCAACGGGGGTCCACAGATACGCAGTATTTT	CASCQRGSTDTQYF
TRBV3-1/TRBV3-2	TRBJ2-6	NA	TRBD2	TGTGCCAGCAGCCCCACGGGACTAGCTAGTTCGGGGGCCAACGTCCTGACTTTC	CASSPTGLASSGANVLTF
TRBV6-6	TRBJ1-6	NA	NA	TGTGCCAGCAGACTTGGTAGCTCCTATAATTCACCCCTCCACTTT	CASRLGSSYNSPLHF
TRBV10-3	TRBJ2-5	NA	TRBD2	TGTGCCATCAGGGAGCGGGAGTCGCAAGAGACCCAGTACTTC	CAIRERESQETQYF
TRBV6-2/TRBV6-3	TRBJ2-7	NA	TRBD2	TGTGCCAGCAGTTACTCGATTATCCCTAGCGGTCGCTCCTACGAGCAGTACTTC	CASSYSIIPSGRSYEQYF
TRBV10-2	TRBJ2-7	NA	NA	TGCGCCAGCAGTGAGTCGGGCCTTGGTCACCTTTTGTACGAGCAGTACTTC	CASSESGLGHLLYEQYF
TRBV23-1	TRBJ1-2	once	TRBD1	TGCGCCAGCAGATCGGACAGGGGTGACTATGGCTACACCTTC	CASRSDRGDYGYTF
TRBV6-1	TRBJ2-3	NA	NA	TGTGCCAGCAGTGATTTCACCGGGGGCACAGATACGCAGTATTTT	CASSDFTGGTDTQYF
TRBV18	TRBJ1-1	once	TRBD1	TGTGCCAGCTCACCACGTACAGGGGAGAACACTGAAGCTTTCTTT	CASSPRTGENTEAFF
TRBV7-9	TRBJ1-1	NA	NA	TGTGCCAGCAGCTTGGGCGCGGAGAGGGCTGAAGCTTTCTTT	CASSLGAERAEAFF
TRBV5-1	TRBJ2-5	NA	TRBD1	TGCGCCAGCAGCCGCCGGGGACAGGGGGCAACGGAGACCCAGTACTTC	CASSRRGQGATETQYF
TRBV3-1/TRBV3-2	TRBJ1-2	NA	NA	TGTGCCAGCAGCCGGACGGACACCGGTGGCTACACCTTC	CASSRTDTGGYTF
TRBV7-9	TRBJ1-2	NA	TRBD1	TGTGCCAGCAGCCCAGGACAGGGGACGTATGGCTACACCTTC	CASSPGQGTYGYTF
TRBV19	TRBJ1-2	NA	TRBD1	TGTGCCAGTAGAAAAGACAGGGGAGCCTTTGGCTACACCTTC	CASRKDRGAFGYTF
TRBV2	TRBJ2-1	NA	TRBD2	TGTGCCAGCAGTGAACAGACTAGCGGGGCCGTAGAGCAGTTCTTC	CASSEQTSGAVEQFF
TRBV7-8	TRBJ2-1	NA	TRBD2	TGTGCCAGCAGCAGAGGGACTAACAGTGAGCAGTTCTTC	CASSRGTNSEQFF
TRBV28	TRBJ2-7	NA	TRBD1	TGTGCCAGCAGCTACAGGGGAAGCAGGTACGAGCAGTACTTC	CASSYRGSRYEQYF
TRBV5-1	TRBJ2-5	NA	NA	TGCGCCAGCAGCTTGGGCAGGGGGGAAGAGACCCAGTACTTC	CASSLGRGEETQYF
TRBV5-8	TRBJ1-1	NA	NA	TGTGCCAGCAGTTTTACAGGGAACACTGAAGCTTTCTTT	CASSFTGNTEAFF
TRBV6-6	TRBJ2-6	NA	NA	TGTGCCAGCAGTACTCCAGGGGCTGGGGCCAACGTCCTGACTTTC	CASSTPGAGANVLTF
TRBV4-1	TRBJ1-6	NA	TRBD1	TGCGCCAGCAGCCAAGAACGCCCTAACGGACAGGGAAAGCGGTCACCCCTCCACTTT	CASSQERPNGQGKRSPLHF
TRBV2	TRBJ2-5	NA	NA	TGTGCCAGCAGTACCCTTCTCGGGGGTGTCCTCCAAGAGACCCAGTACTTC	CASSTLLGGVLQETQYF
TRBV7-6	TRBJ2-3	NA	NA	TGTGCCAGCAGCGTCAGGGGGGTAACTAGCACAGATACGCAGTATTTT	CASSVRGVTSTDTQYF